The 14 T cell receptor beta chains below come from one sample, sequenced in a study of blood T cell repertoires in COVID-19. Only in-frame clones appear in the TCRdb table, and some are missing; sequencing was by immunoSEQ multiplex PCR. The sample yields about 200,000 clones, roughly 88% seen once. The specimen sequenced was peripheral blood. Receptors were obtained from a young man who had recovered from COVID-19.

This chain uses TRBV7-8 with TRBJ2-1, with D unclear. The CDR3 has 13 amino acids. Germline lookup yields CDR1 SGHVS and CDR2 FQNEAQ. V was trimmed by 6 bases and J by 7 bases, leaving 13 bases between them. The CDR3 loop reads CASSEEIKNEQFF. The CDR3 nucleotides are TGTGCCAGCAGTGAGGAAATAAAAAATGAGCAGTTCTTC.

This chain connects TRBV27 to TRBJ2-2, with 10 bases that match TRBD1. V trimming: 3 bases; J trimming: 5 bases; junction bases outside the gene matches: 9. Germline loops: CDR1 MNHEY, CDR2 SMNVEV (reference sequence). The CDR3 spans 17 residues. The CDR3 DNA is TGTGCCAGCAGTTTCATACCACCGGGACAGGGGACCGGGGAGCTGTTTTTT. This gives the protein CASSFIPPGQGTGELFF.

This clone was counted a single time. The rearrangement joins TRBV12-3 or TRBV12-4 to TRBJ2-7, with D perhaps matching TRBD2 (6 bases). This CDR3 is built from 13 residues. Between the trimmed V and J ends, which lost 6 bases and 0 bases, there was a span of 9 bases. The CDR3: CASRLGLSYEQYF. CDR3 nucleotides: TGTGCCAGCAGGTTGGGACTCTCCTACGAGCAGTACTTC.

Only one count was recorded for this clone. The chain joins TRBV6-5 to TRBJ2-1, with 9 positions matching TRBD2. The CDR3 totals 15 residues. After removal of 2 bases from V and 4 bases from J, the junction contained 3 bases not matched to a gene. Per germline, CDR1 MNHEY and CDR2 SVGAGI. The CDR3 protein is CASSYATSGYNEQFF. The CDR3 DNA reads TGTGCCAGCAGTTACGCGACTAGCGGATACAATGAGCAGTTCTTC.

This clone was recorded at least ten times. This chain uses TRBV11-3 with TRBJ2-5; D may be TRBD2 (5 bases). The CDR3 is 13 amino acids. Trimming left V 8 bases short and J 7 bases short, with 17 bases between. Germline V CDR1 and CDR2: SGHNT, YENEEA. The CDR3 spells CASGERGEGTQYF. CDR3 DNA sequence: TGTGCCAGCGGGGAGAGAGGAGAGGGGACCCAGTACTTC.

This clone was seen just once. The CDR3 loop reads CASSIVADYEQYF. CDR3 DNA sequence: TGTGCCAGTAGTATAGTGGCAGACTACGAGCAGTACTTC. This chain links TRBV19 with TRBJ2-7; D remains unclear. V lost 1 base and J 3 bases, leaving 7 bases between the germline ends. This CDR3 spans 13 amino acids. Germline CDR1 is LNHDA and CDR2 is SQIVND (reference sequence).

The CDR3 DNA is TGTGCCAGCAGCCAAGGGTACGGAGAGGCTTTCTTT. The encoded protein is CASSQGYGEAFF. This chain connects TRBV3-1 (or the pseudogene TRBV3-2) to TRBJ1-1; D is undetermined. V dropped 1 base and J dropped 11 bases, with 11 bases sitting between them. The germline V gene encodes CDR1 LGHDT and CDR2 YNNKEL (reference sequence). The CDR3 has 12 residues.

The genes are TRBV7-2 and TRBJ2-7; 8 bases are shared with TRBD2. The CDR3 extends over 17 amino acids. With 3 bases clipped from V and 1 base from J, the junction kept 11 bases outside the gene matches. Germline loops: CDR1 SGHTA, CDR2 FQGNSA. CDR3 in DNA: TGTGCCAGCAGCTTGGAGGCTAGCGGGTTAGTTTCCTACGAGCAGTACTTC. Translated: CASSLEASGLVSYEQYF.

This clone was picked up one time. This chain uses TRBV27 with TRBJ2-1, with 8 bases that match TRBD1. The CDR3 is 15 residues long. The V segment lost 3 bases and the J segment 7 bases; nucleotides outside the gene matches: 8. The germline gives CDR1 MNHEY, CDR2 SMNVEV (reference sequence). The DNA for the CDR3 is TGTGCCAGCAGTTTTTCGGACAGGGCAGGAAATGAGCAGTTCTTC. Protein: CASSFSDRAGNEQFF.

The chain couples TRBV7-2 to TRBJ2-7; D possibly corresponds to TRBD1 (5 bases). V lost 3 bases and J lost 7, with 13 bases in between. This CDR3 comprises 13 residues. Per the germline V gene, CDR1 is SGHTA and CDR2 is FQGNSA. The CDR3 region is CASSLTEVGEQYF. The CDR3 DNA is TGTGCCAGCAGCTTGACAGAGGTGGGTGAGCAGTACTTC. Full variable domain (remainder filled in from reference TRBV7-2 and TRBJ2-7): GAGVSQSPSNKVTEKGKDVELRCDPISGHTALYWYRQSLGQGLEFLIYFQGNSAPDKSGLPSDRFSAERTGGSVSTLTIQRTQQEDSAVYLCASSLTEVGEQYFGPGTRLTVT.

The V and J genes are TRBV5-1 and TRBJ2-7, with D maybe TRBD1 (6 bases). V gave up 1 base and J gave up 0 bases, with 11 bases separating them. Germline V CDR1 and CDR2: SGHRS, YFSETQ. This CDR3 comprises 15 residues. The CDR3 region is CASSLWRQASYEQYF. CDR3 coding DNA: TGCGCCAGCAGCTTGTGGAGACAGGCCTCCTACGAGCAGTACTTC.

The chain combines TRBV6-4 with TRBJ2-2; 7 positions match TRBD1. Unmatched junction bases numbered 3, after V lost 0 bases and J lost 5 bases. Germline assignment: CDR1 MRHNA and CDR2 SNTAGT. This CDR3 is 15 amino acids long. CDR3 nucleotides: TGTGCCAGCAGTGACTCGGGACAGTATACCGGGGAGCTGTTTTTT. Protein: CASSDSGQYTGELFF.

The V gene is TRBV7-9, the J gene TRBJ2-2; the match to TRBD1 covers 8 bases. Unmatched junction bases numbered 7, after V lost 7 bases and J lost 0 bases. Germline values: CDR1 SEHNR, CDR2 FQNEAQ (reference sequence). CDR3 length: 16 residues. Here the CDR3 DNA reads TGTGCCAGCACCTATAGGGACAGGCCGAACACCGGGGAGCTGTTTTTT. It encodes CASTYRDRPNTGELFF.

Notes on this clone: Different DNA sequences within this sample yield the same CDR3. The CDR3 DNA reads as TGTGCCAGTAGTATAGGGCGGTTGAACTATGGCTACACCTTC. As protein: CASSIGRLNYGYTF. V usage is TRBV19 and J usage is TRBJ1-2; D unresolved. The V gene's germline CDR1 is LNHDA and CDR2 SQIVND (reference sequence). The CDR3 is 14 amino acids. V dropped 1 base and J dropped 2 bases, with 8 bases sitting between them.